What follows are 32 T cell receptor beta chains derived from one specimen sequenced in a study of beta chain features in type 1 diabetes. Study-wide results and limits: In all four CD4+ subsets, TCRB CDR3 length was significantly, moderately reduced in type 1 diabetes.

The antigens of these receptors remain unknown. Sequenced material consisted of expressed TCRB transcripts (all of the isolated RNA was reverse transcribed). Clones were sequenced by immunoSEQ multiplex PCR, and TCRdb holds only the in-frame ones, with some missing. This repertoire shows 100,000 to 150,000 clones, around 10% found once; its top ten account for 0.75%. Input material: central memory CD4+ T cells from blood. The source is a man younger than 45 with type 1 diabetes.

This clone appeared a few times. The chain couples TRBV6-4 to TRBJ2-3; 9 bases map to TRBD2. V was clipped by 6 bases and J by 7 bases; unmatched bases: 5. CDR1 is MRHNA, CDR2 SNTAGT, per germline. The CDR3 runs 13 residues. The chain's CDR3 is CASSESGGNTQYF. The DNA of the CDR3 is TGTGCCAGCAGCGAAAGCGGGGGGAATACGCAGTATTTT.

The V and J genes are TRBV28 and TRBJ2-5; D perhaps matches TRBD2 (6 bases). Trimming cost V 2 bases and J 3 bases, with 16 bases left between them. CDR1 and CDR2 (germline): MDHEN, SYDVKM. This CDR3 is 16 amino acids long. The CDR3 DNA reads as TGTGCCAGCAGTTTAAATTTGGGGGGATCTAAAGAGACCCAGTACTTC. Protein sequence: CASSLNLGGSKETQYF.

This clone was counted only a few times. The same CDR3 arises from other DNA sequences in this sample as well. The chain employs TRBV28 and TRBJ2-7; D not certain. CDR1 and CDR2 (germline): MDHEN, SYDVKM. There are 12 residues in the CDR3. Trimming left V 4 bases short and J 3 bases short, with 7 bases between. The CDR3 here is CASSSPGYEQYF. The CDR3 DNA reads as TGTGCCAGCAGTTCCCCAGGCTACGAGCAGTACTTC.

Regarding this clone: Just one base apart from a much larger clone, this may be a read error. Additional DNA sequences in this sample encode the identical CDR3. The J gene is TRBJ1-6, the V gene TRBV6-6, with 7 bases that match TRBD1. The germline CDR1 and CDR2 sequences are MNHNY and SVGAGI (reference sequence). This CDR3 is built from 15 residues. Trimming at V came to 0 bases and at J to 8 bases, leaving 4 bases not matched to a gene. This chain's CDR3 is CASSYSRTGDSPLHF. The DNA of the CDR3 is TGTGCCAGCAGTTACTCGAGGACAGGCGATTCACCCCTCCACTTT.

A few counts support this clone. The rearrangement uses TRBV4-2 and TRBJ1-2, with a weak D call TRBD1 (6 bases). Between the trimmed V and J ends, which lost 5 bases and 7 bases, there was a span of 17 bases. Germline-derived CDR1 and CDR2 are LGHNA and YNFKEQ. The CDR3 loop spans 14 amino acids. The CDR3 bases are TGTGCCAGCAGCACACTAACAGGGTTGTCTGGCTACACCTTC. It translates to CASSTLTGLSGYTF.

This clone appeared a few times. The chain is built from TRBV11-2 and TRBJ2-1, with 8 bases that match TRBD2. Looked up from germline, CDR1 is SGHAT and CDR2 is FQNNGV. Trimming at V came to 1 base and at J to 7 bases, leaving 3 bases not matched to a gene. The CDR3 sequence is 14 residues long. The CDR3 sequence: CASSLAGGANEQFF. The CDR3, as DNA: TGTGCCAGCAGCTTAGCCGGGGGGGCGAATGAGCAGTTCTTC.

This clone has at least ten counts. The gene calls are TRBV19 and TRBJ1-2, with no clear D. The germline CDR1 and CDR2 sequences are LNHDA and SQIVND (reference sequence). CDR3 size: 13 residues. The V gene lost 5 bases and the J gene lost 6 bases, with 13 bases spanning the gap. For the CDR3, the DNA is TGTGCCAGTAGTCCTCGTTCCCAGGATGGCTACACCTTC. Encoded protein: CASSPRSQDGYTF.

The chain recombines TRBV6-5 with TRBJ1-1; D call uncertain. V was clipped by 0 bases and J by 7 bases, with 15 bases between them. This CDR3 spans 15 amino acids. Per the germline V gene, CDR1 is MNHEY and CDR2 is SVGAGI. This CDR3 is CASSYSMVVPGEAFF. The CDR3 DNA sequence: TGTGCCAGCAGTTACTCGATGGTCGTCCCGGGTGAAGCTTTCTTT.

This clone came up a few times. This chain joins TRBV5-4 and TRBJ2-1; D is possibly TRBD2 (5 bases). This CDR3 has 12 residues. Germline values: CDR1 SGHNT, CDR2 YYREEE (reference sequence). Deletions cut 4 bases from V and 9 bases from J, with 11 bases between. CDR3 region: CASSVVAGEQFF. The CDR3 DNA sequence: TGTGCCAGCAGCGTAGTTGCGGGTGAGCAGTTCTTC.

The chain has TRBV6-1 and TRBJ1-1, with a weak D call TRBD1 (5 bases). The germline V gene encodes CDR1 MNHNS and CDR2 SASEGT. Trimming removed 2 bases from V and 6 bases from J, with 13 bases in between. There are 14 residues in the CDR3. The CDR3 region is CASSELSQGAEAFF. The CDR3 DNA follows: TGTGCCAGCAGTGAATTGAGCCAGGGCGCTGAAGCTTTCTTT.

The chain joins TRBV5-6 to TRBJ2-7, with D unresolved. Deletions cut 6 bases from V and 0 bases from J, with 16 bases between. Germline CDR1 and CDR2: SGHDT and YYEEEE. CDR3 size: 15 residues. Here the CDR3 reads CASNSPAGDSYEQYF. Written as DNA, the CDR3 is TGTGCCAGCAACTCGCCGGCAGGTGACTCCTACGAGCAGTACTTC.

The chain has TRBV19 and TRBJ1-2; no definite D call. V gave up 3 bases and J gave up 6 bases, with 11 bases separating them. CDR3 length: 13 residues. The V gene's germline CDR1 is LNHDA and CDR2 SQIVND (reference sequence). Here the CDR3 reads CASSIRIRDGYTF. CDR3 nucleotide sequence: TGTGCCAGTAGTATTCGTATTCGAGATGGCTACACCTTC.

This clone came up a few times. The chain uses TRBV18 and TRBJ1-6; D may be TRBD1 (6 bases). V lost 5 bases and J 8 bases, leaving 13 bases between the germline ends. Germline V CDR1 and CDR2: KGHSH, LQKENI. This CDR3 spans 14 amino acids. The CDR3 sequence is CASSGGGSDSPLHF. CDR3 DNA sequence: TGTGCCAGCTCAGGGGGCGGCAGTGATTCACCCCTCCACTTT.

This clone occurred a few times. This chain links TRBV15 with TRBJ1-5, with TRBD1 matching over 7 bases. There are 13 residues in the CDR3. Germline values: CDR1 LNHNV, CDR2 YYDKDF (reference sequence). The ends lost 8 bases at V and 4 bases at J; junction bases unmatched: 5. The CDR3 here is CATGLQGNQPQHF. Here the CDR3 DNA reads TGTGCCACCGGACTACAGGGGAATCAGCCCCAGCATTTT.

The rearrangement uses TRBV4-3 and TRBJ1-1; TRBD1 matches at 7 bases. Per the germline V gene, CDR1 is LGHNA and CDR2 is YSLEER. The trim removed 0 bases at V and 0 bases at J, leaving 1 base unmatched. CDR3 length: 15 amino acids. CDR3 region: CASSQETGVNTEAFF. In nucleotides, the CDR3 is TGCGCCAGCAGCCAAGAAACAGGGGTGAACACTGAAGCTTTCTTT.

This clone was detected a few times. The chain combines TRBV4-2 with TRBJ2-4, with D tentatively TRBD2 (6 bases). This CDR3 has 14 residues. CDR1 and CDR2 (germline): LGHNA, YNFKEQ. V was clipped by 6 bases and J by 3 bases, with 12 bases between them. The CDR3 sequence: CASSRPGGKNIQYF. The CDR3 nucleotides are TGTGCCAGCAGTCGACCCGGGGGCAAAAACATTCAGTACTTC.

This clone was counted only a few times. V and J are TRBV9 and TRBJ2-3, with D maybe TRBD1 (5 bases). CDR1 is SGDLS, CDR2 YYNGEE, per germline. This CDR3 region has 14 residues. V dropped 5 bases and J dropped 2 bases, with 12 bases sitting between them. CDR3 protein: CASSRRGTTDTQYF. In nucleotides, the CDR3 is TGTGCCAGCAGTCGTAGGGGCACCACAGATACGCAGTATTTT. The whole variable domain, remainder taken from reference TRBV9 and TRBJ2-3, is DSGVTQTPKHLITATGQRVTLRCSPRSGDLSVYWYQQSLDQGLQFLIQYYNGEERAKGNILERFSAQQFPDLHSELNLSSLELGDSALYFCASSRRGTTDTQYFGPGTRLTVL.

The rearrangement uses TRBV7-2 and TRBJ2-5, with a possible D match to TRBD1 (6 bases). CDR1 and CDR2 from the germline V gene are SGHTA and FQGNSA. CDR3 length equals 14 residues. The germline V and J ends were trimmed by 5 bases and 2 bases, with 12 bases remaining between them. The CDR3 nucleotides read TGTGCCAGCAGCCCGGTCGGACAGCAAGAGACCCAGTACTTC. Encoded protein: CASSPVGQQETQYF.

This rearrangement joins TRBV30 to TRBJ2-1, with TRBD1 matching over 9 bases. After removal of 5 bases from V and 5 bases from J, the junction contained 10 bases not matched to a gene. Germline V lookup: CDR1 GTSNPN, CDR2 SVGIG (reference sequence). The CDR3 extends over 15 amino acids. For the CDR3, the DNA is TGTGCCTGGCAGGGGGACAGGGCTTTGCACAATGAGCAGTTCTTC. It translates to CAWQGDRALHNEQFF.

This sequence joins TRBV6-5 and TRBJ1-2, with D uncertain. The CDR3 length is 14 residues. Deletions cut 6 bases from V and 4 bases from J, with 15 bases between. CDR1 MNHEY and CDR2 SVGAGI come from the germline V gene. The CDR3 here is CASSREPTVYGYTF. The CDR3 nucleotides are TGTGCCAGCAGCCGGGAACCGACGGTCTATGGCTACACCTTC.

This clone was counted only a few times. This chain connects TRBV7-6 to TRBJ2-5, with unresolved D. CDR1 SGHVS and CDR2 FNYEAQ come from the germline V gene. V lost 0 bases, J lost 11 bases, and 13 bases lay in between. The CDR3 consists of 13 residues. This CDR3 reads CASSLALAEEQYF. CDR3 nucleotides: TGTGCCAGCAGCTTAGCGCTCGCTGAAGAGCAGTACTTC.

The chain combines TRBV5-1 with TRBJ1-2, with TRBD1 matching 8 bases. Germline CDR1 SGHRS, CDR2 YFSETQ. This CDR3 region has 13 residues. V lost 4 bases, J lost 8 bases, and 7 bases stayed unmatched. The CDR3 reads CASSHGQGGGYTF. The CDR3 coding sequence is TGCGCCAGCAGCCACGGACAGGGAGGCGGCTACACCTTC.

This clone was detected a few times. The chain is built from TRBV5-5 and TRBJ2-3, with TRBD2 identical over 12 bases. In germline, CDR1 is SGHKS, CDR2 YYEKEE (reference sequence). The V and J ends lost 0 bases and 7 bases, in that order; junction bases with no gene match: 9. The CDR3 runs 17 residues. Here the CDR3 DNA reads TGTGCCAGCAGCTTGGCGGCTAGCGGGGGGGCCGAGTATACGCAGTATTTT. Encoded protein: CASSLAASGGAEYTQYF.

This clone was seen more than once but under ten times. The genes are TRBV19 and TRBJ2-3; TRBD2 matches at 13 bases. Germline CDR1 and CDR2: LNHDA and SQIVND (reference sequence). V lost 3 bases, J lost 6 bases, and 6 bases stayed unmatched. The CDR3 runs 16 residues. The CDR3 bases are TGTGCCAGTAGTATCGGGACTAGCGGGGCCGGGGATACGCAGTATTTT. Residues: CASSIGTSGAGDTQYF.

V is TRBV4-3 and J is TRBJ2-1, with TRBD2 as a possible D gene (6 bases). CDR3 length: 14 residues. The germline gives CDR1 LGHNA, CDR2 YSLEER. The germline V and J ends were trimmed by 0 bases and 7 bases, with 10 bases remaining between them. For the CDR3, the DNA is TGCGCCAGCAGCCAAGAGTGGGGGAGGAATGAGCAGTTCTTC. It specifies CASSQEWGRNEQFF.

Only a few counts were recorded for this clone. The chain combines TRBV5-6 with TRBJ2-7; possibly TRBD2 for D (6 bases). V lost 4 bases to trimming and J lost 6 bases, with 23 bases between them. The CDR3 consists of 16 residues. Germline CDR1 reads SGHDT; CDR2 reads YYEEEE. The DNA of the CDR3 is TGTGCCAGCAGCCTTCGCCGGGACTCGAGGGCCGCCGAGCAGTACTTC. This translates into CASSLRRDSRAAEQYF.

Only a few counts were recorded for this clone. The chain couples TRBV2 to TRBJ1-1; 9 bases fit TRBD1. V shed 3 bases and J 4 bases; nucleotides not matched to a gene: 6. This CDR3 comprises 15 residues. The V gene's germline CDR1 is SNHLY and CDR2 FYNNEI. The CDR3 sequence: CASSEDLQGATEAFF. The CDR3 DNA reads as TGTGCCAGCAGTGAGGACCTACAGGGGGCCACTGAAGCTTTCTTT.

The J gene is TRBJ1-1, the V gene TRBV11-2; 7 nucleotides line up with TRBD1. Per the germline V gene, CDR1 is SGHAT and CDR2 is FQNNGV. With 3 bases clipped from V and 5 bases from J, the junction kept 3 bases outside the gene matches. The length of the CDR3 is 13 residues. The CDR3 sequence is CASSFHRGTEAFF. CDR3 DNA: TGTGCCAGCAGCTTCCACAGGGGAACTGAAGCTTTCTTT.

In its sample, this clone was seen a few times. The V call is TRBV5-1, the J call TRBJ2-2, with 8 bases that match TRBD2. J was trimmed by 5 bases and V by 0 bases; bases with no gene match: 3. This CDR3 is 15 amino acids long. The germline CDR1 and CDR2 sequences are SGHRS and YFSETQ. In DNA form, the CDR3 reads TGCGCCAGCAGCTTGGGGTTAGCGGGAACCGGGGAGCTGTTTTTT. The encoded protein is CASSLGLAGTGELFF.

CDR3: CASSPEGLASTDTQYF. The CDR3 bases are TGTGCCAGCAGCCCAGAAGGACTAGCTAGCACAGATACGCAGTATTTT. This rearrangement joins TRBV7-8 to TRBJ2-3, with 8 bases lining up with TRBD2. This CDR3 comprises 16 residues. Germline lookup yields CDR1 SGHVS and CDR2 FQNEAQ. V lost 5 bases, J lost 0 bases, and 7 bases stayed unmatched.

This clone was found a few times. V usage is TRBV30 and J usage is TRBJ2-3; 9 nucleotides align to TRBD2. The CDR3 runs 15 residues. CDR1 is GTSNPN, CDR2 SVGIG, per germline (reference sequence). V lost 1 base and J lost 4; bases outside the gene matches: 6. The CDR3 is CAWSEGGGVADTQYF. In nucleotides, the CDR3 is TGTGCCTGGAGTGAAGGCGGGGGGGTCGCAGATACGCAGTATTTT.

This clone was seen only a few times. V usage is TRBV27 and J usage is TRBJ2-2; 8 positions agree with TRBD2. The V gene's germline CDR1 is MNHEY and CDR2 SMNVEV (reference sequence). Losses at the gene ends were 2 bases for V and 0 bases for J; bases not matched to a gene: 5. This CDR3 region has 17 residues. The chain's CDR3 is CASSLASGQSNTGELFF. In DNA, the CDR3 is TGTGCCAGCAGTTTAGCTAGCGGGCAATCGAACACCGGGGAGCTGTTTTTT.